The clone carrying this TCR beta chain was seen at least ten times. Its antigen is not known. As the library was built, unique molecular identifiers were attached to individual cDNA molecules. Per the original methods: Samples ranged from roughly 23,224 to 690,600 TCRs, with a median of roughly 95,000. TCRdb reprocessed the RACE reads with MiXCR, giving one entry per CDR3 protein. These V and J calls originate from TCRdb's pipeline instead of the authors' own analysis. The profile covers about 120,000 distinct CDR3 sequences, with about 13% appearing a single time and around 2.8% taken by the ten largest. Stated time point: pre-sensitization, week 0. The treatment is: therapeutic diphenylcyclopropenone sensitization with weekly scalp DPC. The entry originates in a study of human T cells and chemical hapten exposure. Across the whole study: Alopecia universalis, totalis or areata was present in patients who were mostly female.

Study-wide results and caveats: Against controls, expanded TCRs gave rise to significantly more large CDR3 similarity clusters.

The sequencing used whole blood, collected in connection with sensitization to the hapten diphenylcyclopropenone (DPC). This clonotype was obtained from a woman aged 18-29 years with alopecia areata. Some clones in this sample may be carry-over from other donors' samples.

The CDR3 DNA reads TGTGCCAGCGTTCATCAGGGGAACACTGAAGCTTTCTTT. This codes for CASVHQGNTEAFF. The chain recombines TRBV6-2 or TRBV6-3 with TRBJ1-1, with a possible D match to TRBD1 (5 bases). CDR1 is MNHEY, CDR2 SVGEGT, per germline. V was trimmed by 8 bases and J by 1 base, leaving 11 bases between them. The CDR3 is 13 residues long.